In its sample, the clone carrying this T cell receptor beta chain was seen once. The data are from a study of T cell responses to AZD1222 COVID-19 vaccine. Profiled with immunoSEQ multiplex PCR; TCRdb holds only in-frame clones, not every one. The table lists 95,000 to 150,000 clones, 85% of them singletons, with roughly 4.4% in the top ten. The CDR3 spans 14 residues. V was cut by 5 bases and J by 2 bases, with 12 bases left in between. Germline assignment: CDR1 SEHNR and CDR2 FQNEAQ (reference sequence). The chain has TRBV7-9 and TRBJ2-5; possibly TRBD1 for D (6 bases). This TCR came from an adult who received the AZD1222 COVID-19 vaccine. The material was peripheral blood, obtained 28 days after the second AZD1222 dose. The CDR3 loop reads CASSQDRKQETQYF. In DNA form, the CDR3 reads TGTGCCAGCAGCCAGGACAGAAAACAAGAGACCCAGTACTTC.